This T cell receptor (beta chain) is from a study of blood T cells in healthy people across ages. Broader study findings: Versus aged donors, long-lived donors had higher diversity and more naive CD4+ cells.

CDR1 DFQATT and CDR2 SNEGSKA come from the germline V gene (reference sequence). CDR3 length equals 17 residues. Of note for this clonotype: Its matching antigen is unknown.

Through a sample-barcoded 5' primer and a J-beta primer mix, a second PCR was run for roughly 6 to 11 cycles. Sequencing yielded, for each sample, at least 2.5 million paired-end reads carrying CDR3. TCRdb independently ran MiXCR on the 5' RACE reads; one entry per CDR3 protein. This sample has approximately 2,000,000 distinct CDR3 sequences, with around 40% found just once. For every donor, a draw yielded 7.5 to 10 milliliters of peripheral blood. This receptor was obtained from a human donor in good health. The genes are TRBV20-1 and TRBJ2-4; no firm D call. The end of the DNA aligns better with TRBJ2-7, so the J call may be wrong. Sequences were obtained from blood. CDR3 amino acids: CSASTPSSLQISYEQYF. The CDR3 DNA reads TGCAGTGCTTCGACCCCCTCGAGTCTCCAGATCTCCTACGAGCAGTACTTC.